This T cell receptor (beta chain) is drawn from a study of CD4 T cells in relation to SARS-CoV-2 and coronaviruses. For 10 days, 10^5 sorted CD4+ cells grew with T cell-depleted PBMCs and CEF. Germline CDR1 is ENHRY and CDR2 is SYGVKD. The CDR3 consists of 15 residues. With V trimmed by 4 bases and J by 3 bases, 7 bases remained unmatched. TCRdb's table, derived via immunoSEQ multiplex PCR, lists solely in-frame clones and lacks some. This table holds 35,000 or so clones, more than 60% found once. As regards this clone: Its antigen is undetermined.

The V call is TRBV10-3, the J call TRBJ2-5, with 8 nucleotides matching TRBD2. The sequencing input was memory CD4+ T cells from PBMCs, cultured in vitro. This receptor was taken from an adult with COVID-19. CDR3 coding DNA: TGTGCCATCAGTGGCCCCGCGGGAGGAGAAGAGACCCAGTACTTC. Amino acids: CAISGPAGGEETQYF.